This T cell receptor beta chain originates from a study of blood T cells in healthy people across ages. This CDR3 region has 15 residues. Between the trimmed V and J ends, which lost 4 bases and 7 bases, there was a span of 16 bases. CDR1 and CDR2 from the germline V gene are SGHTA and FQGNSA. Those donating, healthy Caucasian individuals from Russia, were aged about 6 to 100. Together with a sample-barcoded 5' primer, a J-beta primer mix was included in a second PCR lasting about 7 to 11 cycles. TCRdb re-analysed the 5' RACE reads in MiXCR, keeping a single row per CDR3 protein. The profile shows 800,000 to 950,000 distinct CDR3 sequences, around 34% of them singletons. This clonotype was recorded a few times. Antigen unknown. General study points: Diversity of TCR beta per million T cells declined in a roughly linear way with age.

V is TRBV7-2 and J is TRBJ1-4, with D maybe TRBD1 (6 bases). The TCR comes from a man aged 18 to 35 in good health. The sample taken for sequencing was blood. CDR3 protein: CASSSTGTGGEKLFF. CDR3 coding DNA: TGTGCCAGCAGCTCTACAGGGACGGGGGGTGAAAAACTGTTTTTT.